The clone carrying this TCR beta chain came up many times. Its specificity is not known. These data come from a study of T cells in Graves' hyperthyroidism and ophthalmopathy. From germline, CDR1 is SGHTA and CDR2 FQGTGA. The CDR3 has 17 amino acids. The junction had 6 bases not matched to a gene; V was cut back by 5 bases and J by 0 bases. TCR beta CDR3 regions were amplified from RNA transcripts. The HTBI primer set drove a first-round RT-PCR of the TCR CDR3. TCRdb re-called the multiplex PCR reads through MiXCR, storing one row per CDR3 protein. The repertoire holds 400,000 to 550,000 distinct CDR3 sequences, with roughly a quarter as singletons. Study-wide findings and caveats: The model made its ophthalmopathy prediction, and onset followed a median around six months later.

Exclusion followed for patients with uncontrolled infection, other autoimmune disease, pregnancy or lactation. PBMCs were collected from a roughly 10 ml volume of fresh peripheral blood. This clonotype was obtained from a woman in her twenties or thirties with Graves' ophthalmopathy. The gene calls are TRBV7-3 and TRBJ2-6, with TRBD1 matching 8 bases. The sequenced sample consisted of blood. The DNA for the CDR3 is TGTGCCAGCAGCCCGACAGGGGCCGACTCTGGGGCCAACGTCCTGACTTTC. This translates into CASSPTGADSGANVLTF.